This section outlines one T cell receptor (beta chain) sequence together with its context. Its specificity is unknown. Trimming removed 4 bases from V and 0 bases from J, with 9 bases in between. This CDR3 has 14 residues. Per the germline V gene, CDR1 is MGHRA and CDR2 is YSYEKL. The data were obtained in a study of yellow fever vaccine responses in identical twins. TCRdb re-called the RT-PCR reads through MiXCR, storing one row per CDR3 protein. The sample shows 13,000 to 15,000 distinct CDR3 sequences, approximately 84% of them seen only once. Study-level results: Vaccine T cell responses of twins reportedly seemed partly convergent and partly personalized.

Here the sequenced sample was T cells from blood (PBMCs), unsorted or a sorted subset (not recorded which), taken before or after yellow fever vaccination (not recorded which). The TCR sequence derives from a woman in her late teens or twenties who received the yellow fever vaccine. The gene calls are TRBV4-1 and TRBJ1-1; TRBD1 might be the D (5 bases). The CDR3 sequence is CASSPGTLNTEAFF. Written as DNA, the CDR3 is TGCGCCAGCAGCCCCGGGACGCTGAACACTGAAGCTTTCTTT.